These T cell receptor beta chains were read from a single sample in a study of OX40 agonist ivuxolimab in advanced cancers. Assay used: immunoSEQ multiplex PCR; TCRdb lists only in-frame clones, some missing. The sample shows around 69,000 clones, nearly 90% of them seen only once. The material sequenced was CD4+ or CD8+ T cells sorted from blood, taken in a trial of the OX40 agonist ivuxolimab. These receptors came from an adult with an advanced solid tumor such as melanoma, head and neck, liver or kidney cancer. The CDR3 runs from the conserved cysteine through the conserved F or W. A D gene is named only where the DNA matches it firmly. Expanded clones get a size class; other rows say once, few or many, or leave the size out.

abundance | j_gene | d_gene | v_gene | CDR3nt | CDR3aa
NA | TRBJ1-2 | NA | TRBV4-2 | TGTGCCAGCAGCCAAATCTCGGGTCGGGCCTATGGCTACACCTTC | CASSQISGRAYGYTF
NA | TRBJ2-1 | TRBD2 | TRBV5-4 | TGTGCCAGCAGACCACCCGGGACTAGCGGGAGTAGGAATGAGCAGTTCTTC | CASRPPGTSGSRNEQFF
NA | TRBJ2-5 | NA | TRBV15 | TGTGCCACCAGCAGAGCACGCAGGGCCCATACCCACTTC | CATSRARRAHTHF
NA | TRBJ2-3 | NA | TRBV7-3 | TGTGCCAGCAGCTGGGGTATAACGGATACGCAGTATTTT | CASSWGITDTQYF
NA | TRBJ2-7 | TRBD1 | TRBV30 | TGTGCCTGGAGTCGACAGGGAGTCGAGCAGTACTTC | CAWSRQGVEQYF
few | TRBJ2-3 | NA | TRBV5-1 | TGCGCCAGCAGCCAGGGGGCGGGAGGGCAGGATACGCAGTATTTT | CASSQGAGGQDTQYF
NA | TRBJ2-7 | TRBD2 | TRBV30 | TGTGCCTGGAGTGTAAGGCGGGAGCACTTCGGGAGTGAGCAGTACTTC | CAWSVRREHFGSEQYF
NA | TRBJ2-5 | NA | TRBV6-6 | TGTGCCAGCAGTAAAGGGGGGCGCGGGCAAGAGACCCAGTACTTC | CASSKGGRGQETQYF
NA | TRBJ1-2 | NA | TRBV28 | TGTGCCAGCAGTGCCAGGGAGGCGTATGGCTACACCTTC | CASSAREAYGYTF
NA | TRBJ2-7 | TRBD1 | TRBV28 | TGTGCCAGCAGTTTTTTGGCGCCGGCGGGACAGGGGGACGAGCAGTACTTC | CASSFLAPAGQGDEQYF
NA | TRBJ2-3 | NA | TRBV5-6 | TGTGCCAGCAGCTTGGGTAGTATGGGTACAGATACGCAGTATTTT | CASSLGSMGTDTQYF
NA | TRBJ1-6 | NA | TRBV2 | TGTGCCAGCATGGGACTCGGGCGAAGCTCCTATAATTCACCCCTCCACTTT | CASMGLGRSSYNSPLHF